This T cell receptor beta chain was observed in a study of blood T cell repertoires in COVID-19. Looking at the study overall: T cells, B-cell-depleted T cells, or PBMCs provided the cDNA or gDNA that served as material.

In the original analysis: Amplification with reference gene primers provided the estimates of nucleated cell counts. Data came from immunoSEQ multiplex PCR; TCRdb stores just in-frame clones and leaves some out. V and J calls and clone size are those listed in that table; D and trimming were worked out from the DNA. The sample lists fewer than 350,000 clones, around 90% occurring once. Adults between roughly 18 and 90 years of age took part from fewer than 30 US areas. The sequence derives from a woman between 18 and 29 years old with acute COVID-19. Sequences were obtained from PBMCs or T cells enriched from blood (not recorded which).

In DNA form, the CDR3 reads TGTGCCAGCTCACCCAGTGGGGCAGCTAGCACAGATACGCAGTATTTT. This codes for CASSPSGAASTDTQYF. The chain has TRBV18 and TRBJ2-3, with a possible D match to TRBD1 (5 bases). V was shortened by 3 bases and J by 0 bases, with 13 bases between the two germline ends. Germline V gene sequence: CDR1 KGHSH, CDR2 LQKENI. CDR3 length equals 16 residues.